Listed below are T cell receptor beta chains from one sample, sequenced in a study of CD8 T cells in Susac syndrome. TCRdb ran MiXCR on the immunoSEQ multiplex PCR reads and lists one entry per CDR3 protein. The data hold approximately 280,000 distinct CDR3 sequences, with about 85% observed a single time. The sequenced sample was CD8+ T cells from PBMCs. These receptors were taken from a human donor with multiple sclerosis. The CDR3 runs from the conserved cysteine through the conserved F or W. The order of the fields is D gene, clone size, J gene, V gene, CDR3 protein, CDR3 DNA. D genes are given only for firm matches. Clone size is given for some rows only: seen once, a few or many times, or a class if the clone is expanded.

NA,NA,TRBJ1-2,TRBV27,CASSSGTLYGYTF,TGTGCCAGCAGTTCAGGGACCCTATATGGCTACACCTTC
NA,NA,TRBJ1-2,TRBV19,CASSISKGNYGYTF,TGTGCCAGTAGTATATCTAAGGGAAACTATGGCTACACCTTC
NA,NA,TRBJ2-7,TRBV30,CAWSVIGGRAYEQYF,TGTGCCTGGAGTGTAATAGGGGGTCGGGCCTACGAGCAGTACTTC
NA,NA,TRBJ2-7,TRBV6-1,CASTQVGGNYEQYF,TGTGCCAGCACCCAGGTTGGGGGGAACTACGAGCAGTACTTC
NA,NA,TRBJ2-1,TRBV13,CASSEVPAEQFF,TGTGCCAGCAGCGAAGTTCCGGCTGAGCAGTTCTTC
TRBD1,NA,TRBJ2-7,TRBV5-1,CASCLRQGAYEQYF,TGCGCCAGCTGCTTGAGACAGGGAGCCTACGAGCAGTACTTC
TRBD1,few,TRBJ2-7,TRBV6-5,CASSSPTQGLEQYF,TGTGCCAGCAGTTCCCCCACACAGGGGCTCGAGCAGTACTTC
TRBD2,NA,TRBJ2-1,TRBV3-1,CASSQYESGGNEQFF,TGTGCCAGCAGCCAATATGAGAGCGGGGGGAATGAGCAGTTCTTC
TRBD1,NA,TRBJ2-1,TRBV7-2,CAPGTGANNEQFF,TGTGCCCCCGGCACAGGGGCGAACAATGAGCAGTTCTTC
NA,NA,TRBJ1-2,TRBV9,CASSAGGELTNYGYTF,TGTGCCAGCAGCGCCGGCGGGGAGCTTACGAACTATGGCTACACCTTC
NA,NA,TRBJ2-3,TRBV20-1,CSARDPVLNGNTDTQYF,TGCAGTGCTAGAGACCCGGTGCTTAACGGGAACACAGATACGCAGTATTTT
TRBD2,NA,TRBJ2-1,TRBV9,CASSVRLAGVDGQFF,TGTGCCAGCAGCGTTCGGCTAGCGGGAGTGGATGGGCAGTTCTTC
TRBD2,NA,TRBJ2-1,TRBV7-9,CASSPPLAEYNEQFF,TGTGCCAGCAGCCCCCCACTAGCGGAATACAATGAGCAGTTCTTC
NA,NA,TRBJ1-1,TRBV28,CAAAGNTEAFF,TGTGCCGCGGCGGGGAACACTGAAGCTTTCTTT
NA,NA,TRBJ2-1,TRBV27,CASSLKNEQFF,TGTGCCAGCAGTTTAAAGAATGAGCAGTTCTTC
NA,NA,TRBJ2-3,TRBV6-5,CASSFLEGADTQYF,TGTGCCAGCAGTTTTTTGGAGGGGGCAGATACGCAGTATTTT
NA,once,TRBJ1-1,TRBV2,CASSLNTRLDEAFF,TGTGCCAGCAGTCTGAACACTCGCCTCGATGAAGCTTTCTTT
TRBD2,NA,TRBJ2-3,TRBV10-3,CAIMGTSGTYTDTQYF,TGTGCCATCATGGGGACTAGCGGGACGTACACAGATACGCAGTATTTT
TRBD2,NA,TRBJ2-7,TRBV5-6,CASSAPGLAPEQYF,TGTGCCAGCAGCGCACCGGGACTAGCACCCGAGCAGTACTTC
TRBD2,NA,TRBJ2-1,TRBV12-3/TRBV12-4,CASSPGGTSGRAEQFF,TGTGCCAGCAGTCCGGGGGGCACTAGCGGGAGAGCCGAGCAGTTCTTC
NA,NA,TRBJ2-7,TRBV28,CASSAPRQSPSPYEQYF,TGTGCCAGCAGTGCCCCCAGACAGAGCCCCTCTCCCTACGAGCAGTACTTC
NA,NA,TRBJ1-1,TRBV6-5,CASSYQGWGEAFF,TGTGCCAGCAGTTACCAGGGTTGGGGTGAAGCTTTCTTT
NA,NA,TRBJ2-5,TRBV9,CASEGPQKTQYF,TGTGCCAGCGAGGGACCTCAGAAGACCCAGTACTTC
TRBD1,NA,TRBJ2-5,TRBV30,CAWSWGTEETQYF,TGTGCCTGGAGTTGGGGGACAGAAGAGACCCAGTACTTC
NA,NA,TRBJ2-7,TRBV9,CASSRGRGTLEQYF,TGTGCCAGCAGCAGAGGCAGAGGGACCCTCGAGCAGTACTTC
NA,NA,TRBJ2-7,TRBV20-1,CSARDQSYEQYF,TGCAGTGCTAGAGATCAATCCTACGAGCAGTACTTC
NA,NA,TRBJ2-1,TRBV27,CASSLWAGMGEQFF,TGTGCCAGCAGTTTATGGGCAGGGATGGGTGAGCAGTTCTTC
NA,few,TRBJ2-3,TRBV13,CASSLGRKDTQYF,TGTGCCAGCAGCTTAGGCCGGAAAGATACGCAGTATTTT
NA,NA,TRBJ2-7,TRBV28,CASSLSGGSTEQYF,TGTGCCAGCAGTTTATCAGGCGGGTCGACCGAGCAGTACTTC
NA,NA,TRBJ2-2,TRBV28,CASSPGTEGLLELFF,TGTGCCAGCAGCCCCGGGACTGAGGGCTTGTTGGAGCTGTTTTTT
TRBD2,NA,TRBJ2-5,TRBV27,CASTRLSGLRRQYF,TGTGCCAGCACCAGGCTTAGCGGGCTCCGTCGCCAGTACTTC
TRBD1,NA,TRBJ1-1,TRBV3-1,CASSLLQGPNTEAFF,TGTGCCAGCAGCCTCCTACAGGGGCCGAACACTGAAGCTTTCTTT
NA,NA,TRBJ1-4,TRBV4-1,CASSQRSSTLEKLFF,TGCGCCAGCAGCCAACGCTCCTCGACCTTGGAAAAACTGTTTTTT
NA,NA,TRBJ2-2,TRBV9,CASSATDWTGELFF,TGTGCCAGCAGCGCTACGGATTGGACCGGGGAGCTGTTTTTT
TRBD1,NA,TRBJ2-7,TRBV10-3,CAISDLPGQGRVEEQYF,TGTGCCATCAGTGACCTACCGGGACAGGGACGCGTAGAGGAGCAGTACTTC
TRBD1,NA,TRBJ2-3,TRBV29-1,CSVVVPGQGADTQYF,TGCAGCGTTGTAGTTCCGGGACAGGGGGCAGATACGCAGTATTTT
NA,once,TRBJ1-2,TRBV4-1,CASSLGLIFAQNYGYTF,TGCGCCAGCAGCCTGGGGCTAATCTTCGCACAAAACTATGGCTACACCTTC
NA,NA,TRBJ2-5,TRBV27,CASSRAGAALRAETQYF,TGTGCCAGCAGCAGGGCAGGGGCGGCCCTCAGGGCAGAGACCCAGTACTTC
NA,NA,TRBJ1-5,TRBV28,CASNLLYLNQPQHF,TGTGCCAGCAACCTCCTCTATCTCAATCAGCCCCAGCATTTT